This entry features one T cell receptor (beta chain) sequence. Method: immunoSEQ multiplex PCR; TCRdb's copy keeps in-frame clones and lacks some. The table shows tens of thousands of clones, with approximately 86% occurring only once. This specimen comes from a study of blood T cell repertoires in COVID-19. J gave up 1 base and V 5 bases, and 8 bases lay outside the gene matches. Germline values: CDR1 SGHAT, CDR2 FQNNGV. There are 16 residues in the CDR3. The chain is built from TRBV11-2 and TRBJ1-1, with 9 nucleotides matching TRBD1. The clonotype originates from a man between 65 and 80 years old with active COVID-19. The sequencing input was peripheral blood. The CDR3 sequence is CASSDEQGARNTEAFF. The CDR3 bases are TGTGCCAGCAGCGATGAACAGGGGGCACGGAACACTGAAGCTTTCTTT.